Listed below are T cell receptor beta chains from one sample, sequenced in a study of blood T cell repertoires in COVID-19. Data came from immunoSEQ multiplex PCR; TCRdb stores just in-frame clones and leaves some out. The sample lists under 250,000 clones, around 83% seen once, with roughly 8.8% in the top ten. The sequenced sample was peripheral blood. The receptor source for this set is a woman aged 45-60 years with acute or convalescent COVID-19. The CDR3 runs from the conserved cysteine through the conserved F or W. Each record gives: D gene, J gene, V gene, clone size, CDR3 protein, CDR3 DNA. D genes are given only for firm matches. Clone sizes are given selectively: once, few, many, or a class where the clone is expanded.

.	TRBJ2-7	TRBV5-1	.	CASSLGRAEQYF	TGCGCCAGCAGCTTGGGCAGGGCCGAGCAGTACTTC
.	TRBJ2-7	TRBV28	.	CASLGLDSYYEQYF	TGTGCCAGCTTAGGTTTAGACTCCTACTACGAGCAGTACTTC
TRBD2	TRBJ2-3	TRBV6-5	.	CASSYSVAGGTDTQYF	TGTGCCAGCAGTTACTCCGTAGCGGGAGGGACAGATACGCAGTATTTT
.	TRBJ1-3	TRBV5-1	.	CASSSDGLVGGNTIYF	TGCGCCAGCAGCTCGGACGGACTGGTCGGAGGAAACACCATATATTTT
TRBD1	TRBJ1-1	TRBV18	.	CASSPTGGLDTEAFF	TGTGCCAGCTCACCTACAGGGGGCTTGGACACTGAAGCTTTCTTT
.	TRBJ1-1	TRBV2	.	CASSEGPAEAFF	TGTGCCAGCAGTGAAGGGCCAGCTGAAGCTTTCTTT
TRBD2	TRBJ2-1	TRBV19	few	CASSSSGTSNEQFF	TGTGCCAGTAGCTCGTCCGGGACTAGCAATGAGCAGTTCTTC
TRBD1	TRBJ1-5	TRBV18	.	CASSPSGGRNQPQHF	TGTGCCAGCTCACCTTCAGGGGGCCGCAATCAGCCCCAGCATTTT
.	TRBJ2-7	TRBV27	few	CASSTRNTDRAYEQYF	TGTGCCAGCAGTACCCGAAATACGGACAGAGCCTACGAGCAGTACTTC
TRBD1	TRBJ1-2	TRBV27	.	CASSLEGTGALGGYTF	TGTGCCAGCAGTTTGGAAGGGACAGGGGCACTCGGTGGCTACACCTTC
TRBD1	TRBJ1-2	TRBV5-4	once	CASSSDRGSYGYTF	TGTGCCAGCAGCTCGGACAGGGGTTCCTATGGCTACACCTTC
TRBD2	TRBJ2-7	TRBV15	.	CATSLGLAETYEQYF	TGTGCCACCAGCCTGGGACTAGCGGAAACCTACGAGCAGTACTTC
.	TRBJ1-4	TRBV11-2	.	CASSPPTNEKLFF	TGTGCCAGCAGCCCTCCAACTAATGAAAAACTGTTTTTT
.	TRBJ1-2	TRBV28	.	CANSDTPNYGYTF	TGTGCCAACTCGGACACGCCTAACTATGGCTACACCTTC
.	TRBJ1-4	TRBV15	.	CATSRGSNEKLFF	TGTGCCACCAGCAGGGGGAGTAATGAAAAACTGTTTTTT
.	TRBJ1-6	TRBV7-2	once	CASSFVQGGNSPLHF	TGTGCCAGCAGCTTCGTGCAGGGTGGCAATTCACCCCTCCACTTT
.	TRBJ2-2	TRBV5-6	.	CASSGGAGELFF	TGTGCCAGCAGCGGAGGGGCCGGGGAGCTGTTTTTT
TRBD1	TRBJ1-2	TRBV5-1	.	CASSLPGQGSGNYGYTF	TGCGCCAGCAGCTTGCCTGGACAGGGATCAGGAAACTATGGCTACACCTTC
TRBD1	TRBJ2-5	TRBV7-2	.	CASSLGQGARETQYF	TGTGCCAGCAGCTTGGGACAGGGGGCCCGAGAGACCCAGTACTTC
.	TRBJ2-2	TRBV7-2	.	CASSPGAGVGANTGELFF	TGTGCCAGCAGCCCGGGGGCGGGAGTTGGTGCGAACACCGGGGAGCTGTTTTTT
.	TRBJ2-1	TRBV30	.	CAWRPTLAGQVYNEQFF	TGTGCCTGGAGGCCGACCCTAGCGGGACAGGTCTACAATGAGCAGTTCTTC
TRBD1	TRBJ1-2	TRBV9	.	CASSSGTGYNGYTF	TGTGCCAGCAGCTCCGGGACAGGGTACAATGGCTACACCTTC
TRBD2	TRBJ2-5	TRBV13	.	CASSSLAGLAGQAPEAGETQYF	TGTGCCAGCAGCTCACTGGCGGGACTAGCGGGACAGGCTCCCGAGGCGGGGGAGACCCAGTACTTC
.	TRBJ1-6	TRBV27	.	CASSLGQYRNNSPLHF	TGTGCCAGCAGTTTAGGGCAGTATCGGAATAATTCACCCCTCCACTTT
.	TRBJ1-6	TRBV7-2	.	CASSFRRNSPLHF	TGTGCCAGCAGCTTTCGGAGGAATTCACCCCTCCACTTT
TRBD2	TRBJ2-3	TRBV12-5	.	CASGLVVRTSGAYTDTQYF	TGTGCTAGTGGTTTGGTAGTCCGGACTAGCGGGGCCTACACAGATACGCAGTATTTT
.	TRBJ1-2	TRBV7-3	.	CASSPTVTRRDGYTF	TGTGCCAGCAGTCCGACAGTCACCCGGAGGGATGGCTACACCTTC
TRBD2	TRBJ2-3	TRBV15	.	CATSRDTSGLSFVTDTQYF	TGTGCCACCAGCAGAGATACTAGCGGGCTCTCGTTCGTTACAGATACGCAGTATTTT
.	TRBJ2-5	TRBV6-1	.	CASSELERQETQYF	TGTGCCAGCAGTGAACTAGAGCGGCAAGAGACCCAGTACTTC
.	TRBJ2-1	TRBV7-3	.	CASSRGAGNEQFF	TGTGCCAGCAGCCGCGGGGCTGGCAATGAGCAGTTCTTC
.	TRBJ1-3	TRBV6-5	.	CASSNRDTRPIYF	TGTGCCAGCAGTAACCGGGACACCCGTCCGATATATTTT
TRBD1	TRBJ1-1	TRBV7-9	.	CASSLSGGGTEAFF	TGTGCCAGCAGCTTATCAGGGGGCGGCACTGAAGCTTTCTTT
TRBD2	TRBJ2-5	TRBV7-6	.	CASSLRLAGVSYQETQYF	TGTGCCAGCAGCTTAAGGCTAGCGGGAGTGTCTTACCAAGAGACCCAGTACTTC
.	TRBJ2-5	TRBV5-6	once	CASSLAHETQYF	TGTGCCAGCAGCCTAGCGCACGAGACCCAGTACTTC
.	TRBJ2-3	TRBV10-2	.	CASSEGVHTQYF	TGCGCCAGCAGTGAAGGAGTTCATACGCAGTATTTT
.	TRBJ1-5	TRBV19	.	CASSIIRGGAQHF	TGTGCCAGTAGTATAATTCGAGGGGGGGCCCAGCATTTT
.	TRBJ2-7	TRBV5-1	.	CASSLAEGRSVQQYF	TGCGCCAGCAGCTTGGCCGAGGGGAGGAGTGTGCAGCAGTACTTC
TRBD2	TRBJ2-1	TRBV28	.	CASSLVAGAYNEQFF	TGTGCCAGCAGTTTGGTAGCGGGAGCGTACAATGAGCAGTTCTTC
.	TRBJ1-4	TRBV5-4	.	CASSLGGIGGEKLFF	TGTGCCAGCAGCTTGGGTGGGATCGGAGGTGAAAAACTGTTTTTT
TRBD1	TRBJ2-1	TRBV24-1	.	CATSDPGTGDERDFCEQFF	TGTGCCACCAGTGATCCCGGGACAGGGGATGAGCGGGACTTTTGTGAGCAGTTCTTC
.	TRBJ2-3	TRBV10-3	few	CAISERGTDTQYF	TGTGCCATCAGTGAAAGAGGGACAGATACGCAGTATTTT
.	TRBJ2-7	TRBV29-1	.	CSVEVPSSYEQYF	TGCAGCGTTGAAGTACCCAGCTCCTACGAGCAGTACTTC
TRBD1	TRBJ1-5	TRBV12-3/TRBV12-4	.	CASSRTGSQPQHF	TGTGCCAGCAGTCGGACAGGGAGCCAGCCCCAGCATTTT
.	TRBJ2-7	TRBV2	few	CASSGWQGPYEQYF	TGTGCCAGCAGTGGGTGGCAGGGCCCCTACGAGCAGTACTTC
.	TRBJ2-3	TRBV5-1	.	CASSLGKSGTDTQYF	TGCGCCAGCAGCTTGGGTAAGAGCGGCACAGATACGCAGTATTTT
TRBD1	TRBJ2-7	TRBV6-5	.	CASSRRQGVYEQYF	TGTGCCAGCAGCAGGAGACAGGGGGTCTACGAGCAGTACTTC
.	TRBJ2-1	TRBV24-1	once	CATSDVALAGRTLEQFF	TGTGCCACCAGTGATGTCGCTTTGGCGGGGCGGACCTTGGAGCAGTTCTTC